The clone carrying this T cell receptor beta chain was counted only a few times. Its cognate antigen is unknown. The CDR3 has 14 amino acids. Germline values: CDR1 MDHEN, CDR2 SYDVKM. The ends were cut back, 3 bases at V and 4 bases at J, with 12 bases in the middle. This entry comes from a study of glioma-infiltrating T cells. Study results and caveats: Tissue-blood divergence was below expectation in non-neoplastic patients, above in gliomas. Only very few CDR3 sequences appeared in both tissue and blood.

Amplification of TCR alpha and beta CDR3 regions from RNA used iRepertoire nested multiplex PCR. Input was 100-400 ng of tissue mRNA or PBMC total RNA. Via MiXCR, TCRdb re-called the multiplex PCR reads, giving one row per CDR3 protein. The data show around 140,000 distinct CDR3 sequences, 35% to 50% seen once. The source material was glioma tissue, nonneoplastic brain tissue, or PBMCs (not recorded which). The receptor was isolated from a human donor with low-grade glioma or glioblastoma, undergoing nonglioma brain surgery, or in good health (not recorded which). The chain carries TRBV28 and TRBJ1-2; possibly TRBD1 for D (6 bases). CDR3 protein: CASSLAGAFYGYTF. In DNA, the CDR3 is TGTGCCAGCAGTTTGGCAGGGGCGTTCTATGGCTACACCTTC.